A selection of T cell receptor beta chains follows, all from one sample in a study of siplizumab effects on memory and regulatory T cells. The table came from immunoSEQ multiplex PCR; TCRdb's copy has only in-frame clones and leaves some out. The sample holds approximately 120,000 clones, about 91% seen once. Sequencing was carried out using Tregs sorted from blood. These receptors were taken from a human donor in good health. CDR3s include the opening cysteine and the closing phenylalanine or tryptophan. D genes are given only for firm matches. Size is omitted from some rows. Given values are once, few, many or a class for expanded clones.

cdr3_aa cdr3_nt d_call clone_size j_call v_call
CASLLSSIIGEQFF TGTGCCAGCCTTTTGTCTTCAATTATCGGTGAGCAGTTCTTC . . TRBJ2-1 TRBV5-8
CASSLGRTGRLYGYTF TGTGCCAGCAGCTTAGGTCGCACAGGGCGGCTCTATGGCTACACCTTC . . TRBJ1-2 TRBV11-2
CASSQQGAETQYF TGTGCCAGCAGCCAGCAGGGGGCAGAGACCCAGTACTTC TRBD1 once TRBJ2-5 TRBV5-4
CASSPGLGAHEQYF TGTGCCAGCAGCCCAGGACTAGGGGCGCACGAGCAGTACTTC TRBD2 . TRBJ2-7 TRBV7-9
CASSLASGRDTQYF TGCGCCAGCAGCTTGGCTAGCGGGAGGGATACGCAGTATTTT TRBD2 . TRBJ2-3 TRBV5-1
CASRRGAPDTQYF TGTGCCAGCAGAAGAGGGGCGCCAGATACGCAGTATTTT . . TRBJ2-3 TRBV27
CASSLKDGTQYQNTEAFF TGTGCCAGCAGCTTGAAAGACGGGACTCAATACCAGAACACTGAAGCTTTCTTT . . TRBJ1-1 TRBV5-4
CASNNGTSVAKNIQYF TGTGCCAGCAATAACGGGACTAGCGTGGCCAAAAACATTCAGTACTTC TRBD2 . TRBJ2-4 TRBV7-9
CASRPSGGSGGELFF TGTGCCAGCAGACCTAGCGGGGGGTCCGGCGGGGAGCTGTTTTTT TRBD2 . TRBJ2-2 TRBV6-1
CASSLGLVTEAFF TGCGCCAGCAGCTTGGGGTTGGTCACTGAAGCTTTCTTT . . TRBJ1-1 TRBV5-1
CASSQEADTQYF TGTGCCAGCAGCCAAGAGGCAGATACGCAGTATTTT . . TRBJ2-3 TRBV4-2
CATSRGNQETQYF TGTGCCACCAGCAGAGGGAACCAAGAGACCCAGTACTTC . . TRBJ2-5 TRBV15
CASSPVLRTEAFF TGTGCCAGCTCACCGGTCCTACGGACTGAAGCTTTCTTT . . TRBJ1-1 TRBV18
CASSYEGALYEQYF TGTGCCAGCAGTTACGAAGGGGCCCTCTACGAGCAGTACTTC . . TRBJ2-7 TRBV6-5
CASSPQDRAVGETQYF TGTGCCAGCTCACCACAGGACAGGGCAGTTGGAGAGACCCAGTACTTC TRBD1 once TRBJ2-5 TRBV18
CASSLVGGSQPQHF TGCGCCAGCAGCTTGGTGGGCGGGAGTCAGCCCCAGCATTTT . . TRBJ1-5 TRBV5-1
CASSYSATGLYEQYF TGTGCCAGCAGTTACTCGGCGACAGGACTCTACGAGCAGTACTTC . . TRBJ2-7 TRBV6-5
CASSWVGGYTF TGTGCCAGCAGCTGGGTGGGCGGCTACACCTTC . . TRBJ1-2 TRBV7-9
CASSKKTAMNTEAFF TGTGCCAGCAGCAAAAAGACAGCCATGAACACTGAAGCTTTCTTT . . TRBJ1-1 TRBV21-1
CASTDRLYEQYF TGCGCCAGCACCGACAGATTATACGAGCAGTACTTC . . TRBJ2-7 TRBV10-1
CSVQGNYGYTF TGCAGCGTTCAGGGGAACTATGGCTACACCTTC . few TRBJ1-2 TRBV29-1
CASRTGDQQPQHF TGCGCCAGCAGAACAGGGGATCAACAGCCCCAGCATTTT TRBD1 . TRBJ1-5 TRBV5-1
CASSYDRGYGYTF TGTGCCAGCAGTTATGACAGGGGATATGGCTACACCTTC TRBD1 . TRBJ1-2 TRBV6-5
CASSYTFHEKLFF TGTGCCAGCAGTTACACTTTTCATGAAAAACTGTTTTTT . . TRBJ1-4 TRBV6-5
CASSFAGGGETQYF TGTGCCAGCAGCTTCGCCGGGGGCGGAGAGACCCAGTACTTC . . TRBJ2-5 TRBV5-5
CASRIEGHWGYGYTF TGTGCCAGCAGAATAGAGGGCCACTGGGGCTATGGCTACACCTTC . . TRBJ1-2 TRBV6-5
CASSLVGQRTYEQYF TGCGCCAGCAGCTTGGTAGGACAGAGGACCTACGAGCAGTACTTC . . TRBJ2-7 TRBV5-1